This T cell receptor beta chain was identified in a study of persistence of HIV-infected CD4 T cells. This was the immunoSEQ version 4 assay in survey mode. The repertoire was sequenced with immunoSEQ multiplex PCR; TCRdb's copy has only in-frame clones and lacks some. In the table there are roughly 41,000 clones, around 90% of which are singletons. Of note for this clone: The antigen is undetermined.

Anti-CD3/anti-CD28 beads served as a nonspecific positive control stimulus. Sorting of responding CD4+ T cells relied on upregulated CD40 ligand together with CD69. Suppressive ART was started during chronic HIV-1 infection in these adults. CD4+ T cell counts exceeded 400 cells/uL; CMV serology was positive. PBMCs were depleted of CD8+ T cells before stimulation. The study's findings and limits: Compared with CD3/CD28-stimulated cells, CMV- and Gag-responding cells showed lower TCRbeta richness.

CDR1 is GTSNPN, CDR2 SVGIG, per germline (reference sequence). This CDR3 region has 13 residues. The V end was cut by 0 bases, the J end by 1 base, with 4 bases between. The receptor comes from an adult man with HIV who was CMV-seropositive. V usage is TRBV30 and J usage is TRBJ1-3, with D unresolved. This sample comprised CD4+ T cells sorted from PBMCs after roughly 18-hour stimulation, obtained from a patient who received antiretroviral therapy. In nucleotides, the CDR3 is TGTGCCTGGAGTGTGGGATCTGGAAACACCATATATTTT. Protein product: CAWSVGSGNTIYF.